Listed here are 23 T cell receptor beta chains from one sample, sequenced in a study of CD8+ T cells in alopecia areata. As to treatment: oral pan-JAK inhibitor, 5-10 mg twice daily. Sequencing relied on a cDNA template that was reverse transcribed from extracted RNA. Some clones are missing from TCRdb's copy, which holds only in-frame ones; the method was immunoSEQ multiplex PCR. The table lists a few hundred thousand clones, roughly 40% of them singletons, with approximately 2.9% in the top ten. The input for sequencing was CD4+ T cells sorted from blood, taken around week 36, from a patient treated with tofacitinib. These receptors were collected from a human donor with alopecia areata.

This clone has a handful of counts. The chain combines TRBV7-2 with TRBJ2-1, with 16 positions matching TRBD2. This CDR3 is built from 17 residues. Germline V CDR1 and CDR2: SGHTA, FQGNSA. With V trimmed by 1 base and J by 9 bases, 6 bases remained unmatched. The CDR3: CASSLVGTSGRDTEQFF. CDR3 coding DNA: TGTGCCAGCAGCTTAGTAGGGACTAGCGGGAGGGATACTGAGCAGTTCTTC.

The CDR3 region has the DNA TGTGCCAGCAGCCCGGGCTTGTCCTTGTACAATGAGCAGTTCTTC. This translates into CASSPGLSLYNEQFF. J is TRBJ2-1 and V is TRBV14; unclear D gene. Trimming removed 4 bases from V and 4 bases from J, with 14 bases in between. The CDR3 is 15 amino acids. Germline CDR1 and CDR2: SGHDN and FVKESK.

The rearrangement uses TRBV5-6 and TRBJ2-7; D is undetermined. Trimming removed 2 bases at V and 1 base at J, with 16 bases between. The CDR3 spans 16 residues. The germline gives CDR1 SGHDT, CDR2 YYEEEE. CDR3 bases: TGTGCCAGCAGCTTCCGACTGACAATCCGTTCCTACGAGCAGTACTTC. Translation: CASSFRLTIRSYEQYF.

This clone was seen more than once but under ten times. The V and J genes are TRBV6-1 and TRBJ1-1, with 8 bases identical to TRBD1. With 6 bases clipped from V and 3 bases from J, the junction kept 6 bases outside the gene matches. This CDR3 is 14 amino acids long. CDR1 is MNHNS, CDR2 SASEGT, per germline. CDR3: CASRDRVMDTEAFF. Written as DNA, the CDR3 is TGTGCCAGCAGGGACAGGGTTATGGACACTGAAGCTTTCTTT.

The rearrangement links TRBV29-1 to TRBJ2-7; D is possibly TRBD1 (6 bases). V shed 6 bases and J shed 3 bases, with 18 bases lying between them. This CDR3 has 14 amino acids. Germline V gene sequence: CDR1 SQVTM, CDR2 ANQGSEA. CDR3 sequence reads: CSVWDGTPSYEQYF. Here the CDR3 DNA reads TGCAGCGTGTGGGACGGGACACCGAGCTACGAGCAGTACTTC.

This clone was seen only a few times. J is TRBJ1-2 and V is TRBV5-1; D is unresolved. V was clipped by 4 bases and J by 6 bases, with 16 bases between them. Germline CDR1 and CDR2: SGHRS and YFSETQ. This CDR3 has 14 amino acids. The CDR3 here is CASSQDVYGDGYTF. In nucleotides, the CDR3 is TGCGCCAGCAGCCAGGATGTTTACGGGGATGGCTACACCTTC.

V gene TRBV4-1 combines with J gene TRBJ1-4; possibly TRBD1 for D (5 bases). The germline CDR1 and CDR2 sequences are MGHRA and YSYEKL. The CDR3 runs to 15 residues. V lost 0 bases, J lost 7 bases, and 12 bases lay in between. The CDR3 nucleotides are TGCGCCAGCAGCCAAGAGGGGCGGACACCTGAAAAACTGTTTTTT. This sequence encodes CASSQEGRTPEKLFF.

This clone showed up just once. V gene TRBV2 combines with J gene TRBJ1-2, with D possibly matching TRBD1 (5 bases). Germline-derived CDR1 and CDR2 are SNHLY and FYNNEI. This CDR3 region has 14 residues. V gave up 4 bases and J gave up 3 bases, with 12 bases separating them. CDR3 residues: CASSGNQGYYGYTF. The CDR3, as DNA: TGTGCCAGCAGTGGAAACCAGGGCTACTATGGCTACACCTTC.

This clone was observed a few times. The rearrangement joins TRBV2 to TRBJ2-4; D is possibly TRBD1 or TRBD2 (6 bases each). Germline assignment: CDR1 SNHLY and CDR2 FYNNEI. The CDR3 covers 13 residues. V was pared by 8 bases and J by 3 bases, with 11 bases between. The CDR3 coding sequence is TGTGCCAGCGAACAGGGAGGCAAAAACATTCAGTACTTC. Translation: CASEQGGKNIQYF. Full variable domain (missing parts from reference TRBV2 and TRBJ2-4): EPEVTQTPSHQVTQMGQEVILRCVPISNHLYFYWYRQILGQKVEFLVSFYNNEISEKSEIFDDQFSVERPDGSNFTLKIRSTKLEDSAMYFCASEQGGKNIQYFGAGTRLSVL.

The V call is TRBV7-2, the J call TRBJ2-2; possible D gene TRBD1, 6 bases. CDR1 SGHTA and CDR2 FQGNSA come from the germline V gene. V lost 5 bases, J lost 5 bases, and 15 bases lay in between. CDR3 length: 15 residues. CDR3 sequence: CASSPPGARTGELFF. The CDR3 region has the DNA TGTGCCAGCAGCCCACCAGGGGCCAGGACCGGGGAGCTGTTTTTT. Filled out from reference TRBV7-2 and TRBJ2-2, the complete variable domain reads GAGVSQSPSNKVTEKGKDVELRCDPISGHTALYWYRQSLGQGLEFLIYFQGNSAPDKSGLPSDRFSAERTGGSVSTLTIQRTQQEDSAVYLCASSPPGARTGELFFGEGSRLTVL.

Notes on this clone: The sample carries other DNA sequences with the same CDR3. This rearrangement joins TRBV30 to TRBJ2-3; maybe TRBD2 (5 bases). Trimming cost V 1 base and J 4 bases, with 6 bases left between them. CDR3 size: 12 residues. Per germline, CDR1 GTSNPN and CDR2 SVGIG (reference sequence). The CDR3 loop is CAWSGGPDTQYF. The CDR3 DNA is TGTGCCTGGAGTGGCGGGCCAGATACGCAGTATTTT.

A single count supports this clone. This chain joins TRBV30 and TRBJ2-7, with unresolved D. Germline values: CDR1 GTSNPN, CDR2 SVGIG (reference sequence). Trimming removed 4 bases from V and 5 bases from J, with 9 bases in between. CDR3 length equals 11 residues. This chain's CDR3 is CAWTLSHEQYF. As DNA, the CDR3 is TGTGCCTGGACTTTATCCCACGAGCAGTACTTC.

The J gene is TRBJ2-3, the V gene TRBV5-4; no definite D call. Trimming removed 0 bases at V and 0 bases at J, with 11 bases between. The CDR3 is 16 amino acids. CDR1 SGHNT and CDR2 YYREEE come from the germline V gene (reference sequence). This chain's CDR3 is CASSLGGRSSTDTQYF. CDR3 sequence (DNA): TGTGCCAGCAGCTTGGGTGGGCGGTCAAGCACAGATACGCAGTATTTT.

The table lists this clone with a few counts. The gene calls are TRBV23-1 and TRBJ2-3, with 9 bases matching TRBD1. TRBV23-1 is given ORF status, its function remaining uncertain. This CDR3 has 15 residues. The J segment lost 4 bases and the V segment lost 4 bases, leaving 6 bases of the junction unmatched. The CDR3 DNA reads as TGCGCCAGCAGTCTCCGGGACAGGGTGGCAGATACGCAGTATTTT. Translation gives CASSLRDRVADTQYF.

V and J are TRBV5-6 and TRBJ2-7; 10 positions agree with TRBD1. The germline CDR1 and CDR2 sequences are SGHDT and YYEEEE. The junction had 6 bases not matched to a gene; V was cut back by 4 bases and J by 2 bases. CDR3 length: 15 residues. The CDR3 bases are TGTGCCAGCAGCCAACTGACAGGGGGCCCCTACGAGCAGTACTTC. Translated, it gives CASSQLTGGPYEQYF.

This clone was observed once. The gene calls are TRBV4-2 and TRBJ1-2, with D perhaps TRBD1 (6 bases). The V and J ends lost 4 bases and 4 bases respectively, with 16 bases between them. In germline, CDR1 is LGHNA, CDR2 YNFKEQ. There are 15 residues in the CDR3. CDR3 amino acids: CASSPVGASSYGYTF. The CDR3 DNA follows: TGTGCCAGCAGCCCCGTGGGGGCCTCTAGCTATGGCTACACCTTC.

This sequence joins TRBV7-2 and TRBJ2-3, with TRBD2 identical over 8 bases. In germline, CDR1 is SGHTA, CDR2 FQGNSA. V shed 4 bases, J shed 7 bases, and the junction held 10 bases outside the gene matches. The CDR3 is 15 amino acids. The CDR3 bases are TGTGCCAGCAGCTCACACCGGGAGGGCATTTATACGCAGTATTTT. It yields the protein CASSSHREGIYTQYF.

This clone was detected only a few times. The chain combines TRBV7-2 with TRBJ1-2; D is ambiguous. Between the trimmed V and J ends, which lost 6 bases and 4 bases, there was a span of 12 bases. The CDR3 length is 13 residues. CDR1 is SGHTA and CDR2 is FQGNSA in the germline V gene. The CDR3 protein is CASSPGRIYGYTF. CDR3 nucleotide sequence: TGTGCCAGCAGTCCAGGACGGATCTATGGCTACACCTTC.

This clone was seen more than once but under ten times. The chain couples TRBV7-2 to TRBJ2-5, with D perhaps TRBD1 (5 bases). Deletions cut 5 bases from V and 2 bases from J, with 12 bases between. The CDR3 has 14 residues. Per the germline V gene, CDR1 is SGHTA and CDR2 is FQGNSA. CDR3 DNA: TGTGCCAGCAGCCGACAGCCCGGGCAAGAGACCCAGTACTTC. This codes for CASSRQPGQETQYF. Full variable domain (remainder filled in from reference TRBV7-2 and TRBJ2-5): GAGVSQSPSNKVTEKGKDVELRCDPISGHTALYWYRQSLGQGLEFLIYFQGNSAPDKSGLPSDRFSAERTGGSVSTLTIQRTQQEDSAVYLCASSRQPGQETQYFGPGTRLLVL.

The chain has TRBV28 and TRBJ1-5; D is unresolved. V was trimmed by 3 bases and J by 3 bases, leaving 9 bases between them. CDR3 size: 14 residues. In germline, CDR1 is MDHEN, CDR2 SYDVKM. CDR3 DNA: TGTGCCAGCAGTTTGGCGGAAACCAATCAGCCCCAGCATTTT. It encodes CASSLAETNQPQHF. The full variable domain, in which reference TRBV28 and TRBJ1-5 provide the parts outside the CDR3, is DVKVTQSSRYLVKRTGEKVFLECVQDMDHENMFWYRQDPGLGLRLIYFSYDVKMKEKGDIPEGYSVSREKKERFSLILESASTNQTSMYLCASSLAETNQPQHFGDGTRLSIL.

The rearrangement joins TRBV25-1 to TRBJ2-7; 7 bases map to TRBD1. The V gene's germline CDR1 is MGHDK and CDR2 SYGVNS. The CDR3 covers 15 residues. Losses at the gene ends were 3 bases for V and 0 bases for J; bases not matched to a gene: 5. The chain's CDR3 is CASSDPAGGSYEQYF. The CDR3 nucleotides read TGTGCCAGCAGTGACCCCGCAGGGGGCTCCTACGAGCAGTACTTC.

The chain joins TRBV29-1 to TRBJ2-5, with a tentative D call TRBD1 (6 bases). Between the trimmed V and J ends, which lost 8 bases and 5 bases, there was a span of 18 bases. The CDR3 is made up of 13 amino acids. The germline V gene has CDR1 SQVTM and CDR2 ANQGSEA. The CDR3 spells CSLRQASWETQYF. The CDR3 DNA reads TGCAGCCTTCGACAGGCCTCCTGGGAGACCCAGTACTTC.

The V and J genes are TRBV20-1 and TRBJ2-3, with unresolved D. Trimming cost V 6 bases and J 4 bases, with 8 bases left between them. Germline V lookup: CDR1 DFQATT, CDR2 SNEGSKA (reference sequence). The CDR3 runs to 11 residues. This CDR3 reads CSAPLADTQYF. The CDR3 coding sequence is TGCAGTGCCCCTCTTGCAGATACGCAGTATTTT.